This T cell receptor beta chain came from a study of radiation and T cells in renal cell carcinoma. Assay: immunoSEQ multiplex PCR; the TCRdb copy retains only in-frame clones and omits some. The profile shows roughly 80,000 clones, approximately 86% of them singletons. Deletions cut 8 bases from V and 7 bases from J, with 14 bases between. The CDR3 contains 12 residues. Germline assignment: CDR1 WNHNN and CDR2 SYGVQD (reference sequence). The time point: blood 2 weeks post-SBRT. Indicated treatment: 15 Gy SBRT to primary tumor, nephrectomy 4 weeks later. Serial blood draws occurred at baseline and 2 and 4 weeks post-SBRT.

The sequencing here drew on blood, taken from a patient whose treatment included radiotherapy and nephrectomy. This sequence joins TRBV10-1 and TRBJ2-5; D might be TRBD1 (6 bases). The sequence was collected from a woman between 45 and 65 years old with renal cell carcinoma. DNA for the CDR3: TGCGCCAGCGGATTGACAGGCGGGACCCAGTACTTC. It specifies CASGLTGGTQYF.